The clone carrying this TCR beta chain was picked up many times. Its antigen is as yet unknown. These data come from a study of regulatory T cells in long-lasting Graves disease. Overall study results and limits: Thyroid tissue went unstudied; only peripheral blood was examined.

As to time point: persistent/refractory GD, antithyroid drugs over 5 years with positive TRAb. Following extraction of RNA from PBMCs, that RNA was used to make the TCR library. A peripheral blood sample, roughly 8.5 milliliters in volume, was drawn into EDTA tubes. Germline V CDR1 and CDR2: SGHTA, FQGNSA. V shed 5 bases and J shed 4 bases, with 6 bases lying between them. CDR3 length: 11 amino acids. Construction of TCR beta libraries relied on iRepertoire HTBI primers and on Arm-PCR targeting CDR3 regions. One entry per CDR3 protein, called by TCRdb with MiXCR from the multiplex PCR reads. The sample lists some 450,000 distinct CDR3 sequences, roughly a quarter occurring once.

This sequence was found in a female donor with Graves disease. Sequencing was performed on peripheral blood mononuclear cells (PBMCs), taken when the disease was refractory, from a patient treated with antithyroid drugs. V gene TRBV7-2 combines with J gene TRBJ2-7, with D hard to call. In DNA, the CDR3 is TGTGCCAGCAGCCATCTTTACGAGCAGTACTTC. Its protein is CASSHLYEQYF.